Presented here are 13 T cell receptor beta chains from one specimen sequenced in a study of blood T cell repertoires in COVID-19. Sequencing was performed with immunoSEQ multiplex PCR; in TCRdb, only in-frame clones are kept and a portion is missing. Of 90,000 to 120,000 clones in the sample, 75% to 95% were seen once. Sequences were obtained from peripheral blood. The receptors here all came from a woman between 25 and 40 years old with acute or convalescent COVID-19.

CDR3 bases: TGTGCCAGCATGAACAGGGGGCGAGTCCTGGAGGGCTACACCTTC. It translates to CASMNRGRVLEGYTF. The V gene is TRBV19, the J gene TRBJ1-2; 9 bases match TRBD1. CDR1 is LNHDA, CDR2 SQIVND, per germline (reference sequence). Losses at the gene ends were 9 bases for V and 8 bases for J; bases not matched to a gene: 16. This CDR3 has 15 amino acids.

This chain links TRBV18 with TRBJ1-4; TRBD1 might be the D (5 bases). There are 14 residues in the CDR3. The germline CDR1 and CDR2 sequences are KGHSH and LQKENI. Trimming pared 4 bases from V and 7 bases from J, leaving 13 bases between. The CDR3 sequence is CASSHDSLREKLFF. Written as DNA, the CDR3 is TGTGCCAGCTCACACGACAGTCTCCGTGAAAAACTGTTTTTT.

The chain combines TRBV27 with TRBJ1-2, with 7 bases fitting TRBD1. Germline trimming cut 4 bases from V and 0 bases from J; bases unmatched to any gene: 8. Germline CDR1 and CDR2: MNHEY and SMNVEV (reference sequence). The CDR3 has 16 residues. This CDR3 is CASSSRTGQTNYGYTF. For the CDR3, the DNA is TGTGCCAGCAGTTCGCGAACGGGACAGACTAACTATGGCTACACCTTC.

This clone was picked up one time. The rearrangement joins TRBV13 to TRBJ2-7; 9 nucleotides align to TRBD1. V lost 3 bases to trimming and J lost 7 bases; unmatched junction nucleotides: 7. Germline values: CDR1 PRHDT, CDR2 FYEKMQ (reference sequence). The CDR3 loop spans 14 amino acids. This CDR3 reads CASSLPGQGREQYF. The CDR3 region has the DNA TGTGCCAGCAGCTTGCCGGGACAGGGTCGTGAGCAGTACTTC.

The CDR3 sequence: CASSSAGTGRGTRTDTQYF. Here the CDR3 DNA reads TGTGCCAGCAGCTCGGCGGGGACAGGGAGGGGTACTCGCACAGATACGCAGTATTTT. This rearrangement joins TRBV7-9 to TRBJ2-3; 9 bases align to TRBD1. The germline V gene encodes CDR1 SEHNR and CDR2 FQNEAQ (reference sequence). The CDR3 runs 19 residues. Losses at the gene ends were 4 bases for V and 1 base for J; bases not matched to a gene: 15. Together with reference TRBV7-9 and TRBJ2-3, the CDR3 gives the full variable domain: DTGVSQNPRHKITKRGQNVTFRCDPISEHNRLYWYRQTLGQGPEFLTYFQNEAQLEKSRLLSDRFSAERPKGSFSTLEIQRTEQGDSAMYLCASSSAGTGRGTRTDTQYFGPGTRLTVL.

The rearrangement links TRBV6-2 or TRBV6-3 to TRBJ1-6; no firm D call. In germline, CDR1 is MNHEY, CDR2 SVGEGT. The CDR3 runs to 16 residues. V lost 2 bases and J 0 bases, leaving 8 bases between the germline ends. The CDR3 sequence is CASSYRWSSYNSPLHF. Here the CDR3 DNA reads TGTGCCAGCAGTTACAGGTGGAGCTCCTATAATTCACCCCTCCACTTT.

This clone turned up a few times. J is TRBJ1-6 and V is TRBV9, with D possibly matching TRBD1 (5 bases). Germline CDR1 reads SGDLS; CDR2 reads YYNGEE. This CDR3 is 13 amino acids long. Trimming removed 5 bases from V and 10 bases from J, with 13 bases in between. As DNA, the CDR3 is TGTGCCAGCAGGGGCAGGGAAGGATCACCCCTCCACTTT. This sequence encodes CASRGREGSPLHF.

The chain has TRBV6-2 or TRBV6-3 and TRBJ2-5; 11 bases fit TRBD2. CDR3 length: 14 amino acids. V dropped 5 bases and J dropped 5; count of bases not matched to a gene: 4. Germline loops: CDR1 MNHEY, CDR2 SVGEGT. The CDR3 sequence is CASSPLAGVETQYF. As DNA, the CDR3 is TGTGCCAGCAGTCCACTAGCGGGAGTGGAGACCCAGTACTTC.

This chain links TRBV6-2 or TRBV6-3 with TRBJ1-6; D gene uncertain. The CDR3 contains 16 residues. The V and J ends lost 4 bases and 8 bases respectively, with 18 bases between them. CDR1 is MNHEY, CDR2 SVGEGT, per germline. DNA for the CDR3: TGTGCCAGCAGTTCGCGACGGAAAACGGGTGATTCACCCCTCCACTTT. This sequence encodes CASSSRRKTGDSPLHF.

V and J are TRBV4-1 and TRBJ1-6; maybe TRBD1 (5 bases). Between the trimmed V and J ends, which lost 4 bases and 9 bases, there was a span of 13 bases. The CDR3 runs to 14 residues. The V gene's germline CDR1 is MGHRA and CDR2 YSYEKL. This CDR3 reads CASSLGPGISPLHF. The CDR3 region has the DNA TGCGCCAGCAGCCTCGGCCCAGGGATTTCACCCCTCCACTTT.

The chain uses TRBV24-1 and TRBJ2-1; D may be TRBD1 (6 bases). This CDR3 region has 16 residues. Germline CDR1 is KGHDR and CDR2 is SFDVKD. V was clipped by 4 bases and J by 7 bases, with 19 bases between them. In DNA, the CDR3 is TGTGCCACCAGTGAGGGGGCACTGCCGCCACGGAATGAGCAGTTCTTC. It encodes CATSEGALPPRNEQFF.

In its sample, this clone was seen once. The V and J genes are TRBV9 and TRBJ1-3; D is unclear. The CDR3 spans 13 residues. Trimming took 3 bases from V and 2 from J, leaving 6 bases between them. CDR1 and CDR2 from the germline V gene are SGDLS and YYNGEE. CDR3 loop: CASSAFPGNTIYF. The CDR3 bases are TGTGCCAGCAGCGCGTTCCCTGGAAACACCATATATTTT.

The CDR3 region is CASSNSGKNQPQHF. In nucleotides, the CDR3 is TGTGCCAGCAGCAATAGCGGGAAAAATCAGCCCCAGCATTTT. V gene TRBV6-7 combines with J gene TRBJ1-5; D not certain. TRBV6-7 is assigned to the ORF class and has an uncertain function. V was pared by 6 bases and J by 4 bases, with 13 bases between. The CDR3 loop spans 14 amino acids.